This T cell receptor beta chain was found in a study of OX40 agonist ivuxolimab in advanced cancers. Study-level information: Recorded diagnoses for dose-escalation patients were hepatocellular carcinoma, melanoma, renal cell or head and neck cancer. Study-level results: Low normalized T-cell clonal expansion was additionally recorded for some nonresponders.

As to this clone: Its matching antigen is unknown.

Looked up from germline, CDR1 is LGHNA and CDR2 is YSLEER. V lost 4 bases, J lost 0 bases, and 16 bases lay in between. The CDR3 totals 16 residues. TCRdb's table, derived via immunoSEQ multiplex PCR, lists solely in-frame clones and lacks some. The sample holds tens of thousands of clones; more than 85% are singletons and the top ten take around 11%. The chain couples TRBV4-3 to TRBJ2-7; D is unresolved. This TCR was recovered from an adult with an advanced solid tumor such as melanoma, head and neck, liver or kidney cancer. Here the sequenced sample was CD4+ or CD8+ T cells sorted from blood, taken in a trial of the OX40 agonist ivuxolimab. DNA for the CDR3: TGCGCCAGCAGCCCAACTCTTTACGGTAGCTCCTACGAGCAGTACTTC. This sequence encodes CASSPTLYGSSYEQYF.